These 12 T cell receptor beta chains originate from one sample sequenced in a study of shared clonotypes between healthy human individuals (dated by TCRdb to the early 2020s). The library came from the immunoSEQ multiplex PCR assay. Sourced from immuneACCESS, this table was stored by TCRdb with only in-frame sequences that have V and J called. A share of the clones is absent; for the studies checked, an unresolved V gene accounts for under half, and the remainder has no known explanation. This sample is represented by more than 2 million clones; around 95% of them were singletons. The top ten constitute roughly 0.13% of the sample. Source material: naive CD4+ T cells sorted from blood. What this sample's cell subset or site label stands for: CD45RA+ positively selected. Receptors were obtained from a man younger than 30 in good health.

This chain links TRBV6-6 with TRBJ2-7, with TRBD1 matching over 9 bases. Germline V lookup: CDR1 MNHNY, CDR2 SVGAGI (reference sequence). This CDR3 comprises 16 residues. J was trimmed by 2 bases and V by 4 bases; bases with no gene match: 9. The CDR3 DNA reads TGTGCCAGCAGTTCGACTGACAGGGGGAATACCTACGAGCAGTACTTC. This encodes CASSSTDRGNTYEQYF.

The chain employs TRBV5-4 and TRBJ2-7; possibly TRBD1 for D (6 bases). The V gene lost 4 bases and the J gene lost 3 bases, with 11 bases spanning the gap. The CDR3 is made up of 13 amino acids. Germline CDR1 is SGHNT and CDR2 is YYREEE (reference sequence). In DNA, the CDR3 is TGTGCCAGCAGCGTCGGGACACGCTACGAGCAGTACTTC. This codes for CASSVGTRYEQYF.

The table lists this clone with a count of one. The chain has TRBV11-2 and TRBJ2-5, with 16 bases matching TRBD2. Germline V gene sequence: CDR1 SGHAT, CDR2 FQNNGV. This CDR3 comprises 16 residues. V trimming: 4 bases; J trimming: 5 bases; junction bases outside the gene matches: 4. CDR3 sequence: CASSSGTSGGAETQYF. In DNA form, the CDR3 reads TGTGCCAGCAGCTCTGGGACTAGCGGGGGGGCTGAGACCCAGTACTTC.

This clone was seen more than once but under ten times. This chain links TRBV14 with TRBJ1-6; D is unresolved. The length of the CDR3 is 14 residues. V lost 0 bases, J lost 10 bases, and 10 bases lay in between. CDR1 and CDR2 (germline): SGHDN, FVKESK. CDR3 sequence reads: CASSQDVRWSPLHF. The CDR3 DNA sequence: TGTGCCAGCAGCCAAGATGTCAGGTGGTCACCCCTCCACTTT.

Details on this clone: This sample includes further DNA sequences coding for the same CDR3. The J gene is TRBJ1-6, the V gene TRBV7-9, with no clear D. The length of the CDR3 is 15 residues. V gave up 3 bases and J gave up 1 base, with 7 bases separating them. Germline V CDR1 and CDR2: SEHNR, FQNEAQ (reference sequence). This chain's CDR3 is CASSLGTSYNSPLHF. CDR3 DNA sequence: TGTGCCAGCAGCTTGGGTACTTCCTATAATTCACCCCTCCACTTT.

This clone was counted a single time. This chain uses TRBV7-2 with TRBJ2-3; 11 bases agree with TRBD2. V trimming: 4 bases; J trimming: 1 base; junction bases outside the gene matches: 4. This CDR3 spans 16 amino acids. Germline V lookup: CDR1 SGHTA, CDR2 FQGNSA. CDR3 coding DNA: TGTGCCAGCAGCTGGGAACTAGCGGGGGGCACAGATACGCAGTATTTT. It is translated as CASSWELAGGTDTQYF. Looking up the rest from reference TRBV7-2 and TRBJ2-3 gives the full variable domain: GAGVSQSPSNKVTEKGKDVELRCDPISGHTALYWYRQSLGQGLEFLIYFQGNSAPDKSGLPSDRFSAERTGGSVSTLTIQRTQQEDSAVYLCASSWELAGGTDTQYFGPGTRLTVL.

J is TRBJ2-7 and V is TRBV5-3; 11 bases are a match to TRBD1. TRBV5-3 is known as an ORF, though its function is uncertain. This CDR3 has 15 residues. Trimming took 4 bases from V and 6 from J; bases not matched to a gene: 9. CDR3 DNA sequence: TGTGCCAGAAGCCCGGGACAGGGGGTTCTTGGCGAGCAGTACTTC. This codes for CARSPGQGVLGEQYF.

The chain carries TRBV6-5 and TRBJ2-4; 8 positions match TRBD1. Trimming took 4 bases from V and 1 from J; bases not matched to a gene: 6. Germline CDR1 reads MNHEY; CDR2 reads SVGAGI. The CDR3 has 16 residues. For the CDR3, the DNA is TGTGCCAGCAGTTTCAACAGACAGGGGGCCAAAAACATTCAGTACTTC. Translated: CASSFNRQGAKNIQYF.

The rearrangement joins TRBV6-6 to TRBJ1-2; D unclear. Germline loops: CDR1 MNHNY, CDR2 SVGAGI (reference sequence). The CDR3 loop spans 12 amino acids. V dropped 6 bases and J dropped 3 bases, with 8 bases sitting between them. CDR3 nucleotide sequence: TGTGCCAGCAGCCCACAAGACTATGGCTACACCTTC. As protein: CASSPQDYGYTF.

The CDR3 is CAISELAGAANYGYTF. CDR3 DNA: TGTGCCATCAGTGAGCTGGCGGGGGCGGCGAACTATGGCTACACCTTC. The chain is built from TRBV10-3 and TRBJ1-2; TRBD1 is a possible D gene (6 bases). This CDR3 contains 16 residues. V was pared by 2 bases and J by 2 bases, with 15 bases between. CDR1 ENHRY and CDR2 SYGVKD come from the germline V gene.

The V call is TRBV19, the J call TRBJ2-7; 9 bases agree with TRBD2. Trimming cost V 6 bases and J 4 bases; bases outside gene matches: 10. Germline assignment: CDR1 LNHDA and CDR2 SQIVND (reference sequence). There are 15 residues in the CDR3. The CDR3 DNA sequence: TGTGCCAGTAGCCGTGAGGCTAGCGGGATATACGAGCAGTACTTC. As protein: CASSREASGIYEQYF. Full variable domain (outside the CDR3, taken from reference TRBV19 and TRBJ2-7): DGGITQSPKYLFRKEGQNVTLSCEQNLNHDAMYWYRQDPGQGLRLIYYSQIVNDFQKGDIAEGYSVSREKKESFPLTVTSAQKNPTAFYLCASSREASGIYEQYFGPGTRLTVT.

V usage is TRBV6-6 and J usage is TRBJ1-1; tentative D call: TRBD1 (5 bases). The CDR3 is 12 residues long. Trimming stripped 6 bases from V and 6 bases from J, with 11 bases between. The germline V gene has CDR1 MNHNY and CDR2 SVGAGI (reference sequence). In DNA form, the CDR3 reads TGTGCCAGCAGCGGTGGACAACCTGAAGCTTTCTTT. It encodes CASSGGQPEAFF.